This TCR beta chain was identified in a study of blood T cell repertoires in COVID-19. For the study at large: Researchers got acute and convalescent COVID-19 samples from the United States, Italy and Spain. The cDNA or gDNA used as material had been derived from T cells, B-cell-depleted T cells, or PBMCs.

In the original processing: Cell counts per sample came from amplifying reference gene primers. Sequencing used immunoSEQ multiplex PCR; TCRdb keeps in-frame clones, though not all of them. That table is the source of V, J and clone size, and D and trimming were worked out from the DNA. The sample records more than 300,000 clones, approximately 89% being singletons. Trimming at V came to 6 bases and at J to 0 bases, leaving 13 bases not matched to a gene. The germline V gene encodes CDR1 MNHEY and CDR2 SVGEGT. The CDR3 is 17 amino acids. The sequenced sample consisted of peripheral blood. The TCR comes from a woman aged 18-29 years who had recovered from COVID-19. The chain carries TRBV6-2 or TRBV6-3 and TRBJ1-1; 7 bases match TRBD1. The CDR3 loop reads CASSRIRDSSMNTEAFF. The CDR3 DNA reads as TGTGCCAGCAGCCGCATCCGGGACAGCAGCATGAACACTGAAGCTTTCTTT.